These 22 T cell receptor beta chains share one sample of origin, sequenced in a study of cytomegalovirus exposure and HLA in healthy donors. The study ran its PCR with 60 Vbeta and 13 Jbeta primers. Sequencing used immunoSEQ multiplex PCR; TCRdb keeps in-frame clones, though not all of them. The sample contains some 150,000 clones, almost 80% of which appear only once. Sequences were obtained from PBMCs. The receptors here all came from a woman aged 40 to 50 in good health and CMV-seropositive.

This clone was seen a few times. The sample carries other DNA sequences with the same CDR3. This rearrangement joins TRBV5-5 to TRBJ1-1; tentative D call: TRBD1 (5 bases). V lost 0 bases and J lost 3, with 6 bases in between. Germline V gene sequence: CDR1 SGHKS, CDR2 YYEKEE (reference sequence). The CDR3 runs to 13 residues. The CDR3 DNA reads TGTGCCAGCAGCTTGGCCAGGGACACTGAAGCTTTCTTT. As protein: CASSLARDTEAFF.

This clone was recorded only once. The chain carries TRBV4-1 and TRBJ2-1; no reliable D call. The CDR3 is 13 amino acids. Trimming removed 3 bases from V and 9 bases from J, with 12 bases in between. The germline CDR1 and CDR2 sequences are MGHRA and YSYEKL. CDR3 DNA sequence: TGCGCCAGCAGCCAGCCGCCGGTGAGTGAGCAGTTCTTC. Translation gives CASSQPPVSEQFF.

The chain's CDR3 is CSAFNQETQYF. The DNA of the CDR3 is TGCAGTGCTTTTAACCAAGAGACCCAGTACTTC. This rearrangement joins TRBV20-1 to TRBJ2-5; D gene unclear. Germline-derived CDR1 and CDR2 are DFQATT and SNEGSKA (reference sequence). The CDR3 loop spans 11 amino acids. Trimming pared 5 bases from V and 0 bases from J, leaving 4 bases between.

The CDR3 spells CASREYSGSSYNEQFF. CDR3 DNA sequence: TGTGCCAGCAGAGAATATAGCGGGAGCTCCTACAATGAGCAGTTCTTC. The gene calls are TRBV6-1 and TRBJ2-1, with 9 bases aligning to TRBD2. The CDR3 contains 16 residues. Germline-derived CDR1 and CDR2 are MNHNS and SASEGT. After removal of 6 bases from V and 0 bases from J, the junction contained 6 bases not matched to a gene.

The chain carries TRBV6-5 and TRBJ1-2, with 7 bases lining up with TRBD1. V dropped 2 bases and J dropped 3; count of bases not matched to a gene: 0. This CDR3 has 13 amino acids. Germline V gene sequence: CDR1 MNHEY, CDR2 SVGAGI. In DNA form, the CDR3 reads TGTGCCAGCAGTTACGACAGGGACTATGGCTACACCTTC. This gives the protein CASSYDRDYGYTF.

The rearrangement joins TRBV9 to TRBJ2-7; TRBD2 matches 7 bases. The CDR3 contains 14 residues. Trimming took 4 bases from V and 6 from J; bases not matched to a gene: 10. CDR1 and CDR2 from the germline V gene are SGDLS and YYNGEE. The CDR3 spells CASSSPGLSSEQYF. For the CDR3, the DNA is TGTGCCAGCAGCAGCCCGGGACTATCAAGCGAGCAGTACTTC.

The rearrangement joins TRBV5-4 to TRBJ2-1; 9 bases map to TRBD1. V shed 4 bases, J shed 8 bases, and the junction held 10 bases outside the gene matches. Germline CDR1 is SGHNT and CDR2 is YYREEE (reference sequence). The CDR3 is made up of 15 amino acids. CDR3 in amino acids: CASSLPGTGSHEQFF. The CDR3 bases are TGTGCCAGCAGCCTACCCGGGACAGGGTCCCATGAGCAGTTCTTC. Based on the CDR3 plus reference TRBV5-4 and TRBJ2-1, the full variable domain is ETGVTQSPTHLIKTRGQQVTLRCSSQSGHNTVSWYQQALGQGPQFIFQYYREEENGRGNFPPRFSGLQFPNYSSELNVNALELDDSALYLCASSLPGTGSHEQFFGPGTRLTVL.

This clone was seen more than once but under ten times. The chain uses TRBV5-1 and TRBJ1-1; tentative D call: TRBD1 (6 bases). Per the germline V gene, CDR1 is SGHRS and CDR2 is YFSETQ. This CDR3 contains 14 residues. V lost 5 bases, J lost 2 bases, and 13 bases lay in between. The chain's CDR3 is CASRGAGSNTEAFF. CDR3 DNA: TGCGCCAGCAGGGGGGCAGGAAGTAACACTGAAGCTTTCTTT.

The genes are TRBV6-4 and TRBJ1-2; no reliable D call. Trimming removed 5 bases from V and 7 bases from J, with 11 bases in between. The germline gives CDR1 MRHNA, CDR2 SNTAGT. This CDR3 is built from 12 residues. CDR3 nucleotides: TGTGCCAGCAGTCCGAGGGAGAGTGGCTACACCTTC. Its protein product is CASSPRESGYTF.

The rearrangement joins TRBV28 to TRBJ1-2; TRBD1 aligns across 7 bases. The germline V gene encodes CDR1 MDHEN and CDR2 SYDVKM. Trimming cost V 4 bases and J 0 bases; bases outside gene matches: 11. The CDR3 is 17 residues long. CDR3 sequence (DNA): TGTGCCAGCAGTTCCTTCGATAGGGGGCTTGCTAACTATGGCTACACCTTC. It yields the protein CASSSFDRGLANYGYTF.

This chain uses TRBV2 with TRBJ1-6, with D possibly being TRBD1 (5 bases). CDR1 and CDR2 (germline): SNHLY, FYNNEI. The CDR3 runs to 15 residues. Trimming removed 5 bases at V and 6 bases at J, with 14 bases between. Written as DNA, the CDR3 is TGTGCCAGCAGTTCCCAGGCAGGGCTTAATTCACCCCTCCACTTT. Amino acid sequence: CASSSQAGLNSPLHF.

The V call is TRBV11-2, the J call TRBJ1-4; 7 bases match TRBD1. With 1 base clipped from V and 3 bases from J, the junction kept 8 bases outside the gene matches. Germline CDR1 reads SGHAT; CDR2 reads FQNNGV. This CDR3 has 17 amino acids. The DNA of the CDR3 is TGTGCCAGCAGCTTAGTGGGAGTAGGGGGCTCTAATGAAAAACTGTTTTTT. Protein sequence: CASSLVGVGGSNEKLFF.

This chain links TRBV2 with TRBJ2-5, with a weak D call TRBD2 (5 bases). V was trimmed by 8 bases and J by 3 bases, leaving 16 bases between them. Germline-derived CDR1 and CDR2 are SNHLY and FYNNEI. The CDR3 runs to 14 residues. The CDR3 DNA reads as TGTGCCAGCGCGGGCGTTGTCGGCAAAGAGACCCAGTACTTC. Its translation: CASAGVVGKETQYF.

The J gene is TRBJ1-2, the V gene TRBV2, with 10 bases lining up with TRBD1. Germline assignment: CDR1 SNHLY and CDR2 FYNNEI. This CDR3 region has 14 residues. V trimming: 5 bases; J trimming: 6 bases; junction bases outside the gene matches: 6. CDR3 in DNA: TGTGCCAGCAGTATGGACAGGGGGTGGGATGGCTACACCTTC. Residues: CASSMDRGWDGYTF.

The V gene is TRBV27, the J gene TRBJ2-1, with TRBD2 matching over 8 bases. With 9 bases clipped from V and 6 bases from J, the junction kept 10 bases outside the gene matches. CDR3 length: 14 residues. Germline V CDR1 and CDR2: MNHEY, SMNVEV (reference sequence). The CDR3 nucleotides are TGTGCCAGTGAGTCGGGGGGGGCAGGCAATGAGCAGTTCTTC. It encodes CASESGGAGNEQFF.

This chain uses TRBV27 with TRBJ1-2; weak D call: TRBD1 (5 bases). Germline V gene data show CDR1 as MNHEY and CDR2 as SMNVEV (reference sequence). This CDR3 spans 13 amino acids. V was clipped by 3 bases and J by 4 bases, with 9 bases between them. CDR3 loop: CASSFDSSYGYTF. The CDR3 region has the DNA TGTGCCAGCAGTTTTGACAGTTCCTATGGCTACACCTTC.

The CDR3 DNA reads TGTGCCAGCTCACCCCGTGCAGGTGGAACTAATGAAAAACTGTTTTTT. It codes for CASSPRAGGTNEKLFF. The chain uses TRBV18 and TRBJ1-4, with D hard to call. Germline V gene data show CDR1 as KGHSH and CDR2 as LQKENI. The CDR3 runs to 16 residues. V was trimmed by 3 bases and J by 1 base, leaving 12 bases between them.

This clone has just one count. In DNA, the CDR3 is TGCAGCGTTGAACCCCCAGGGTTCACTGAAGCTTTCTTT. Protein product: CSVEPPGFTEAFF. The chain couples TRBV29-1 to TRBJ1-1; the D gene is possibly TRBD1 (5 bases). The CDR3 runs 13 residues. Germline V gene data show CDR1 as SQVTM and CDR2 as ANQGSEA. Between the trimmed V and J ends, which lost 2 bases and 4 bases, there was a span of 11 bases.

This rearrangement joins TRBV7-9 to TRBJ2-2, with a weak D call TRBD2 (6 bases). Germline lookup yields CDR1 SEHNR and CDR2 FQNEAQ (reference sequence). V lost 5 bases to trimming and J lost 8 bases, with 15 bases between them. The CDR3 is made up of 14 amino acids. CDR3 DNA sequence: TGTGCCAGCAGCCCCCAGACTAGTCCTGGGGAGCTGTTTTTT. As protein: CASSPQTSPGELFF.

With regard to this clone: One end of the junction varies from germline; a read error may be responsible. The chain links TRBV18 to TRBJ2-2, with 11 positions matching TRBD2. Looked up from germline, CDR1 is KGHSH and CDR2 is LQKENI. The CDR3 totals 14 residues. This chain's CDR3 is CASSRLAGPGGLFF. CDR3 nucleotides: TGTGCCAGCTCACGACTAGCGGGGCCCGGGGGGCTGTTTTTT.

This clone was seen just once. The chain employs TRBV2 and TRBJ2-2, with D perhaps TRBD1 (6 bases). V was cut by 5 bases and J by 3 bases, with 13 bases left in between. The CDR3 is 15 residues long. Germline V gene lookup returns CDR1 SNHLY and CDR2 FYNNEI. CDR3 nucleotide sequence: TGTGCCAGCAGTTCTCAGGGGTTGGACACCGGGGAGCTGTTTTTT. Amino acids: CASSSQGLDTGELFF.

The rearrangement uses TRBV6-5 and TRBJ2-5; 8 bases align to TRBD2. Germline values: CDR1 MNHEY, CDR2 SVGAGI. V lost 4 bases and J lost 2; bases outside the gene matches: 3. This CDR3 comprises 14 residues. This chain's CDR3 is CASSWGTRQETQYF. CDR3 DNA sequence: TGTGCCAGCAGTTGGGGGACTAGGCAAGAGACCCAGTACTTC.